This T cell receptor beta chain was observed in a study of cytotoxic CD8 clonotypes in ibrutinib-treated CLL. Study-wide context: Outcomes included around 25 partial and 2 complete responses; after median roughly 66 months, 14 stayed remitted and about twelve progressed.

Target depth was 1 in 200,000 to 1 in 1 million T cells, about 10x per clonotype. Generated by immunoSEQ multiplex PCR, the TCRdb table keeps only in-frame clones and is missing some. The sample has approximately 32,000 clones; roughly three quarters are singletons. Germline V lookup: CDR1 MNHEY, CDR2 SVGAGI. The CDR3 spans 14 residues. V dropped 6 bases and J dropped 4 bases, with 13 bases sitting between them. Study-wide findings and caveats: The clonality went up when patients responded to ibrutinib and dropped back toward baseline at progression.

This clone has a single count. Its cognate antigen is unknown. From cryopreserved PBMCs came approximately 1.9 micrograms of genomic DNA used for TCR beta libraries. V and J are TRBV6-5 and TRBJ1-5, with a tentative D call TRBD1 (6 bases). This material consisted of PBMCs, taken before ibrutinib treatment. The receptor was isolated from a human donor with chronic lymphocytic leukemia. The CDR3 DNA follows: TGTGCCAGCAGCACCGGACAGAAGAATCAGCCCCAGCATTTT. It is translated as CASSTGQKNQPQHF.